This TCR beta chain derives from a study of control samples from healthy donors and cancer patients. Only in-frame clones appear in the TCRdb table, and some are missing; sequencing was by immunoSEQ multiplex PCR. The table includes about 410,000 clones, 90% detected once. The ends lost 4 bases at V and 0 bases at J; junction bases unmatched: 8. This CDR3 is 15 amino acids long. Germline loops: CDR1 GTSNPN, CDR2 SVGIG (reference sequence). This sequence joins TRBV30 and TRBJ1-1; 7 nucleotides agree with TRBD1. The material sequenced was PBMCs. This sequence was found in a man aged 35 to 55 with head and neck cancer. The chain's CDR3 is CAWNRDSLMNTEAFF. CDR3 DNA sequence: TGTGCCTGGAATCGGGACAGTCTAATGAACACTGAAGCTTTCTTT.